One TCR beta chain is described in this entry. The antigen remains unidentified. The method was immunoSEQ multiplex PCR; TCRdb's version includes in-frame clones alone and lacks a portion of them. The table lists 150,000 to 200,000 clones, around nine tenths of them singletons. This entry is derived from a study of cytomegalovirus exposure and HLA in healthy donors. Study-level points and caveats: Researchers counted approximately 160 TCR beta chains as cytomegalovirus-associated. In the roughly 120 validation repertoires, a later analysis found that first-cohort TCR clusters tended to co-occur.

This CDR3 is 14 amino acids long. V was pared by 6 bases and J by 3 bases, with 14 bases between. Germline CDR1 and CDR2: LGHNA and YNFKEQ. The sequencing sample was made of PBMCs. The J gene is TRBJ1-2, the V gene TRBV4-2; a weak D match, TRBD1 (5 bases). The TCR was taken from a woman in her late teens or twenties in good health and CMV-seropositive. The CDR3 DNA reads TGTGCCAGCAGTCCCATGGGACTTGACTATGGCTACACCTTC. The encoded protein is CASSPMGLDYGYTF.